Presented here are 17 T cell receptor beta chains from one specimen sequenced in a study of regulatory T cells in long-lasting Graves disease. The sample's time point: persistent/refractory GD, antithyroid drugs over 5 years with positive TRAb. From RNA extracted from PBMCs, the TCR library was made. Through Arm-PCR of CDR3 regions and iRepertoire HTBI primers, TCR beta libraries were built. From the multiplex PCR reads, TCRdb called clonotypes with MiXCR, one entry per CDR3 protein. This sample yields under 500,000 distinct CDR3 sequences, of which less than 25% are seen a single time; roughly 8% belongs to the top ten. The sequences come from peripheral blood mononuclear cells (PBMCs), collected when the disease was refractory, from a patient treated with antithyroid drugs. Receptors originate from a female donor with Graves disease.

The sample holds many counts of this clonotype. The gene calls are TRBV28 and TRBJ1-5, with D hard to call. The CDR3 is 14 residues long. Trimming stripped 5 bases from V and 3 bases from J, with 11 bases between. Germline CDR1 is MDHEN and CDR2 is SYDVKM. This chain's CDR3 is CASSLPGPNQPQHF. In DNA form, the CDR3 reads TGTGCCAGCAGTCTCCCCGGGCCCAATCAGCCCCAGCATTTT.

Note on this clonotype: A far more abundant clone sits one base away, making this likely a read error. The chain combines TRBV5-5 with TRBJ2-7; D is uncertain. Germline CDR1 is SGHKS and CDR2 is YYEKEE (reference sequence). This CDR3 is 12 amino acids long. With 3 bases removed from V and 2 bases from J, the gap between germline ends came to 6 bases. The CDR3 nucleotides are TGTGCCAGCAGCTGGAATACCTACGAGCAGTACTTC. Protein sequence: CASSWNTYEQYF.

The rearrangement links TRBV6-1 to TRBJ2-3; TRBD2 matches at 9 bases. Trimming at V came to 7 bases and at J to 3 bases, leaving 5 bases not matched to a gene. The CDR3 covers 14 residues. Germline V gene data show CDR1 as MNHNS and CDR2 as SASEGT. CDR3: CASKREVGTDTQYF. The CDR3 DNA reads as TGTGCCAGCAAGCGGGAGGTGGGGACAGATACGCAGTATTTT.

In DNA form, the CDR3 reads TGCGCCAGCAGCTTGGTACAGGGGTTATTCAATGAGCAGTTCTTC. It yields the protein CASSLVQGLFNEQFF. The V and J genes are TRBV5-1 and TRBJ2-1; 7 nucleotides match TRBD1. The CDR3 runs 15 residues. V lost 0 bases to trimming and J lost 6 bases; unmatched junction nucleotides: 6. Per germline, CDR1 SGHRS and CDR2 YFSETQ.

The chain joins TRBV20-1 to TRBJ2-5; D not certain. CDR3 length: 14 amino acids. The germline V and J ends were trimmed by 4 bases and 6 bases, with 18 bases remaining between them. Germline values: CDR1 DFQATT, CDR2 SNEGSKA (reference sequence). The CDR3 DNA reads TGCAGTGCTAAGATGAGCGCAGTCGCGAAGACCCAGTACTTC. Protein: CSAKMSAVAKTQYF.

This chain connects TRBV7-2 to TRBJ1-2; 9 bases are a match to TRBD1. Losses at the gene ends were 3 bases for V and 6 bases for J; bases not matched to a gene: 2. CDR1 and CDR2 from the germline V gene are SGHTA and FQGNSA. This CDR3 spans 13 amino acids. For the CDR3, the DNA is TGTGCCAGCAGCTTCCGACAGGGGGATGGCTACACCTTC. This translates into CASSFRQGDGYTF.

This sequence joins TRBV9 and TRBJ2-5; 12 nucleotides align to TRBD2. The germline gives CDR1 SGDLS, CDR2 YYNGEE. The CDR3 has 16 amino acids. Losses at the gene ends were 4 bases for V and 4 bases for J; bases not matched to a gene: 8. The CDR3 DNA follows: TGTGCCAGCAGCCCCCGACTAGCGGGAGTCGGAGAGACCCAGTACTTC. This gives the protein CASSPRLAGVGETQYF.

This clonotype was seen ten or more times. The CDR3 bases are TGTGCCAGCAGAATCAGGAATACCGGGGAGCTGTTTTTT. Its translation is CASRIRNTGELFF. The chain links TRBV6-1 to TRBJ2-2; D unclear. Germline lookup yields CDR1 MNHNS and CDR2 SASEGT. This CDR3 has 13 amino acids. Trimming removed 6 bases at V and 5 bases at J, with 10 bases between.

Remarks on this clonotype: Being one base from a much bigger clone, this may be a read error. As DNA, the CDR3 is TGTGCCAGCAGTTGCTCGGGGACAGGGGACCTTCCCTACGAGCAGTACTTC. As protein: CASSCSGTGDLPYEQYF. V and J are TRBV6-5 and TRBJ2-7; 10 positions match TRBD1. J lost 2 bases, V lost 4 bases, and 11 bases had no gene match. Germline lookup yields CDR1 MNHEY and CDR2 SVGAGI. The CDR3 runs to 17 residues.

In this sample, this clonotype turned up many times. This rearrangement joins TRBV11-2 to TRBJ2-7; D call uncertain. The V end was cut by 1 base, the J end by 5 bases, with 15 bases between. Germline V gene sequence: CDR1 SGHAT, CDR2 FQNNGV. This CDR3 contains 15 residues. The CDR3 loop reads CASSLGSRSGDEQYF. Written as DNA, the CDR3 is TGTGCCAGCAGCTTAGGGTCCAGGTCCGGCGACGAGCAGTACTTC.

The chain uses TRBV13 and TRBJ2-4, with a weak D call TRBD2 (6 bases). Trimming cost V 1 base and J 0 bases, with 13 bases left between them. Per germline, CDR1 PRHDT and CDR2 FYEKMQ (reference sequence). The CDR3 is 17 residues long. CDR3 loop: CASSLAESGEAKNIQYF. The CDR3 nucleotides read TGTGCCAGCAGCTTAGCGGAGTCGGGGGAAGCCAAAAACATTCAGTACTTC.

The rearrangement uses TRBV9 and TRBJ2-5, with a weak D call TRBD2 (5 bases). Trimming took off 0 bases at V and 1 base at J, with 16 bases between the two ends. The CDR3 sequence is 17 residues long. Germline V lookup: CDR1 SGDLS, CDR2 YYNGEE. The CDR3 bases are TGTGCCAGCAGCGTAGATCCGATAGGGAGTGTCCAAGAGACCCAGTACTTC. Amino acids: CASSVDPIGSVQETQYF.

The sample holds a few counts of this clonotype. This sequence joins TRBV28 and TRBJ2-1; D not certain. The CDR3 runs to 13 residues. The germline CDR1 and CDR2 sequences are MDHEN and SYDVKM. V gave up 10 bases and J gave up 1 base, with 11 bases separating them. The CDR3 spells CANSATSYNEQFF. The DNA of the CDR3 is TGTGCCAACAGCGCCACGTCCTACAATGAGCAGTTCTTC.

This clonotype came up many times. The gene calls are TRBV10-3 and TRBJ1-1; 7 bases are a match to TRBD1. The CDR3 has 16 residues. Per germline, CDR1 ENHRY and CDR2 SYGVKD. J gave up 4 bases and V 3 bases, and 11 bases lay outside the gene matches. The CDR3 loop is CAISDNVNRGGTEAFF. As DNA, the CDR3 is TGTGCCATCAGTGATAATGTGAACAGGGGAGGCACTGAAGCTTTCTTT.

This clonotype appeared many times. V usage is TRBV30 and J usage is TRBJ1-2, with TRBD1 matching over 7 bases. The CDR3 covers 12 residues. After removal of 1 base from V and 5 bases from J, the junction contained 1 base not matched to a gene. Germline assignment: CDR1 GTSNPN and CDR2 SVGIG (reference sequence). In nucleotides, the CDR3 is TGTGCCTGGAGTGCCAGGGGGTATGGCTACACCTTC. Its translation: CAWSARGYGYTF.

There are many counts of this clonotype. The chain employs TRBV12-3 or TRBV12-4 and TRBJ1-2; maybe TRBD1 (5 bases). The CDR3 has 11 amino acids. The V end lost 2 bases, the J end lost 8 bases, and 6 bases lay between the germline ends. The CDR3 sequence: CASSLTGGYTF. In DNA form, the CDR3 reads TGTGCCAGCAGTTTAACAGGAGGCTACACCTTC.

This clonotype was seen more than once but under ten times. This rearrangement joins TRBV5-4 to TRBJ2-5; D gene uncertain. From germline, CDR1 is SGHNT and CDR2 YYREEE (reference sequence). This CDR3 has 13 amino acids. V lost 4 bases and J 1 base, leaving 8 bases between the germline ends. CDR3 bases: TGTGCCAGCAGCAAGGGCCTCCAAGAGACCCAGTACTTC. It yields the protein CASSKGLQETQYF.